Below are 20 T cell receptor beta chains sequenced from a single sample in a study of shared clonotypes between healthy human individuals. CD45RO-negative, CCR7-positively selected cells formed the naive CD8 fraction, excluding terminally differentiated effector memory CD45RA+ cells. The repertoire was sequenced with immunoSEQ multiplex PCR; TCRdb's copy has only in-frame clones and lacks some. The data hold about 1,900,000 clones, with approximately 95% observed a single time. Specimen: naive CD8+ T cells sorted from blood. These receptors all come from a man younger than 35 in good health.

The gene calls are TRBV6-5 and TRBJ2-1; TRBD1 or TRBD2 may be the D gene (5 bases each). The CDR3 sequence is 12 residues long. V lost 4 bases and J 10 bases, leaving 11 bases between the germline ends. CDR1 and CDR2 (germline): MNHEY, SVGAGI. CDR3 amino acids: CASSFGAREQFF. Written as DNA, the CDR3 is TGTGCCAGCAGTTTCGGGGCCCGGGAGCAGTTCTTC.

This clone was counted a single time. The chain recombines TRBV29-1 with TRBJ2-3; D call uncertain. The CDR3 has 13 residues. Germline V gene lookup returns CDR1 SQVTM and CDR2 ANQGSEA. V was pared by 5 bases and J by 3 bases, with 12 bases between. CDR3 nucleotide sequence: TGCAGCGTTTGGGGAACATCAACAGATACGCAGTATTTT. Translated, it gives CSVWGTSTDTQYF.

The rearrangement joins TRBV7-9 to TRBJ1-1; a weak D match, TRBD1 (6 bases). The germline V gene has CDR1 SEHNR and CDR2 FQNEAQ (reference sequence). V lost 4 bases and J lost 1, with 10 bases in between. This CDR3 is built from 14 residues. The CDR3, as DNA: TGTGCCAGCAGCTACCCGGACAGGAACACTGAAGCTTTCTTT. It codes for CASSYPDRNTEAFF.

This clone was seen a single time. V and J are TRBV5-6 and TRBJ1-5, with a weak D call TRBD1 (5 bases). V lost 3 bases and J lost 3, with 10 bases in between. CDR1 and CDR2 (germline): SGHDT, YYEEEE. CDR3 size: 14 residues. For the CDR3, the DNA is TGTGCCAGCAGCTCCCAGGGATTCAATCAGCCCCAGCATTTT. Protein product: CASSSQGFNQPQHF.

CDR3 sequence (DNA): TGTGCCAGCAGCGTTTCCGGGACTAGGGATGAGCAGTTCTTC. Amino acid sequence: CASSVSGTRDEQFF. The chain combines TRBV9 with TRBJ2-1; 8 bases are shared with TRBD2. The CDR3 runs 14 residues. V gave up 2 bases and J gave up 8 bases; unmatched junction bases: 6. Germline V gene lookup returns CDR1 SGDLS and CDR2 YYNGEE.

The rearrangement links TRBV5-1 to TRBJ2-3; no reliable D call. V was shortened by 7 bases and J by 6 bases, with 21 bases between the two germline ends. In germline, CDR1 is SGHRS, CDR2 YFSETQ. This CDR3 contains 15 residues. The CDR3, as DNA: TGCGCCAGCGCCATCTGGATAGCCAACCTGGATACGCAGTATTTT. It codes for CASAIWIANLDTQYF.

A word on this clone: Other DNA sequences in this sample translate to the same CDR3. V gene TRBV7-9 combines with J gene TRBJ2-5; possibly TRBD2 for D (6 bases). The CDR3 runs 14 residues. The germline gives CDR1 SEHNR, CDR2 FQNEAQ (reference sequence). With 5 bases removed from V and 1 base from J, the gap between germline ends came to 11 bases. CDR3 region: CASSLGGVQETQYF. In nucleotides, the CDR3 is TGTGCCAGCAGCCTCGGCGGGGTCCAAGAGACCCAGTACTTC.

The chain recombines TRBV14 with TRBJ1-1; D unclear. The CDR3 is 13 residues long. The V end lost 0 bases, the J end lost 7 bases, and 9 bases lay between the germline ends. Per the germline V gene, CDR1 is SGHDN and CDR2 is FVKESK. DNA of the CDR3: TGTGCCAGCAGCCAAGAAAATGCAGTTGAAGCTTTCTTT. The encoded protein is CASSQENAVEAFF.

This sequence joins TRBV28 and TRBJ2-7; D possibly corresponds to TRBD1 (6 bases). The CDR3 runs to 13 residues. From germline, CDR1 is MDHEN and CDR2 SYDVKM. Trimming left V 5 bases short and J 2 bases short, with 10 bases between. The CDR3 bases are TGTGCCAGCAGTCCTAGGGGGACCTACGAGCAGTACTTC. Residues: CASSPRGTYEQYF.

Regarding this clone: The sample has other DNA sequences that encode this CDR3 too. The chain carries TRBV19 and TRBJ2-5; TRBD1 matches 9 bases. The CDR3 extends over 14 amino acids. Germline-derived CDR1 and CDR2 are LNHDA and SQIVND (reference sequence). Trimming removed 4 bases from V and 1 base from J; junction bases left unmatched: 1. CDR3 region: CASSTGQGQETQYF. CDR3 in DNA: TGTGCCAGTAGTACGGGACAGGGCCAAGAGACCCAGTACTTC. Supplemented by reference TRBV19 and TRBJ2-5, the full variable domain reads DGGITQSPKYLFRKEGQNVTLSCEQNLNHDAMYWYRQDPGQGLRLIYYSQIVNDFQKGDIAEGYSVSREKKESFPLTVTSAQKNPTAFYLCASSTGQGQETQYFGPGTRLLVL.

This clone has just one count. The gene calls are TRBV7-8 and TRBJ2-1; maybe TRBD2 (5 bases). The CDR3 sequence is 14 residues long. V dropped 2 bases and J dropped 7 bases, with 12 bases sitting between them. Germline lookup yields CDR1 SGHVS and CDR2 FQNEAQ. Here the CDR3 DNA reads TGTGCCAGCAGCTTAAATATGGAGGAAAATGAGCAGTTCTTC. Residues: CASSLNMEENEQFF.

This chain's CDR3 is CASSYGGSSTDTQYF. CDR3 nucleotide sequence: TGTGCCAGCAGCTACGGGGGATCTAGCACAGATACGCAGTATTTT. This rearrangement joins TRBV5-6 to TRBJ2-3; a possible D gene is TRBD2 (6 bases). The CDR3 contains 15 residues. V shed 3 bases and J shed 0 bases, with 11 bases lying between them. Germline-derived CDR1 and CDR2 are SGHDT and YYEEEE.

The CDR3 reads CASTEGPPNTGPQHF. CDR3 DNA: TGTGCCAGCACCGAAGGGCCTCCGAACACCGGGCCCCAGCATTTT. The gene calls are TRBV6-1 and TRBJ1-5; D gene uncertain. CDR3 length: 15 residues. The V gene lost 7 bases and the J gene lost 9 bases, with 22 bases spanning the gap. Germline V gene lookup returns CDR1 MNHNS and CDR2 SASEGT.

The V call is TRBV7-9, the J call TRBJ2-7, with 7 bases aligning to TRBD2. Trimming cost V 5 bases and J 2 bases; bases outside gene matches: 6. CDR3 length: 14 residues. In germline, CDR1 is SEHNR, CDR2 FQNEAQ (reference sequence). The CDR3 DNA sequence: TGTGCCAGCAGCCCCCGGGGGGAGCCCTACGAGCAGTACTTC. Protein product: CASSPRGEPYEQYF.

This chain links TRBV7-8 with TRBJ2-7; 11 bases are a match to TRBD2. In germline, CDR1 is SGHVS, CDR2 FQNEAQ. The CDR3 is 18 amino acids. With V trimmed by 1 base and J by 0 bases, 8 bases remained unmatched. CDR3 sequence reads: CASSLDLAGGSRSYEQYF. CDR3 nucleotides: TGTGCCAGCAGCTTAGATCTAGCGGGGGGTTCCCGCTCCTACGAGCAGTACTTC.

The chain uses TRBV5-6 and TRBJ2-5; 10 bases are shared with TRBD1. The CDR3 loop spans 15 amino acids. With 4 bases clipped from V and 5 bases from J, the junction kept 8 bases outside the gene matches. Germline CDR1 reads SGHDT; CDR2 reads YYEEEE. The CDR3 loop reads CASSPRTGGSETQYF. The CDR3 coding sequence is TGTGCCAGCAGCCCGAGGACAGGGGGTAGCGAGACCCAGTACTTC.

This chain connects TRBV19 to TRBJ2-3; D not resolved. Trimming removed 5 bases at V and 2 bases at J, with 8 bases between. The CDR3 has 13 residues. Germline V CDR1 and CDR2: LNHDA, SQIVND (reference sequence). In DNA, the CDR3 is TGTGCCAGTAGTTACTGGAACACAGATACGCAGTATTTT. This sequence encodes CASSYWNTDTQYF.

This clone has only one observation. The chain joins TRBV6-4 to TRBJ2-1; D is uncertain. The germline V and J ends were trimmed by 5 bases and 3 bases, with 14 bases remaining between them. The CDR3 covers 15 residues. Looked up from germline, CDR1 is MRHNA and CDR2 is SNTAGT. CDR3 loop: CASSPDNYLYNEQFF. CDR3 DNA sequence: TGTGCCAGCAGTCCAGACAACTACCTCTACAATGAGCAGTTCTTC.

The V gene is TRBV27, the J gene TRBJ2-1; D could derive from TRBD1 or TRBD2 (5 bases each). CDR3 size: 16 residues. Trimming removed 6 bases at V and 0 bases at J, with 15 bases between. In germline, CDR1 is MNHEY, CDR2 SMNVEV (reference sequence). The CDR3 reads CASSPGTWSSYNEQFF. CDR3 nucleotides: TGTGCCAGCAGCCCGGGGACGTGGAGCTCCTACAATGAGCAGTTCTTC.

In regard to this clone: The same CDR3 can be traced to other DNA sequences in this sample. The chain joins TRBV7-9 to TRBJ2-7, with D possibly matching TRBD1 (5 bases). CDR3 size: 13 residues. V was cut by 4 bases and J by 4 bases, with 11 bases left in between. CDR1 and CDR2 (germline): SEHNR, FQNEAQ (reference sequence). The CDR3 loop reads CASSSPQGYEQYF. CDR3 nucleotide sequence: TGTGCCAGCAGCTCACCTCAGGGATACGAGCAGTACTTC.